This TCR beta chain was sequenced in a study of immune reconstitution after stem cell transplant in scleroderma (dated by TCRdb to the late 2010s). Libraries were made using RT-PCR. Sequencing was carried out with an Illumina MiSeq. The public reads were quality trimmed at Q25 with fastp and then assembled into clones with MiXCR by TCRdb, keeping productive beta chains. Under each unique CDR3 protein, matching rows form one entry showing the most common genes and DNA. The table for this sample lists under 3,000 distinct CDR3 sequences; roughly 11% of them were counted only once. Roughly 16% of the sample rests with the top ten. This clonotype occurred many times. Its antigen remains undetermined. Base qualities are not at hand, and no much larger clone is one base apart. Relative to germline, V is missing 4 bases and J is missing 4 bases, with 5 bases of the junction outside any gene match. Per the germline V gene, SGHTA is the CDR1 and FQGTGA is the CDR2. CDR3 length: 14 amino acids, cysteine to phenylalanine. Only the CDR3 region is kept as DNA, spanning 42 bases read in frame from base 1.

Recombination connected TRBV7-3 to TRBJ2-5; the central 8 bases match TRBD1. The TCR originated in a female donor with systemic sclerosis. This sample was obtained before or after autologous hematopoietic stem cell transplantation (not recorded which). The DNA sequence is TGTGCCAGCAGCTCAACCGGACAGGGAGAGACCCAGTACTTC. This codes for CASSSTGQGETQYF.